This TCR beta chain was retrieved from a study of high-grade serous ovarian cancer treatment subgroups. Whole-study context: Mean per sample: about 14,000 reads, more than 6,500 unique TCR beta rearrangements.

The table came from immunoSEQ multiplex PCR; TCRdb's copy has only in-frame clones and leaves some out. The data show about 7,800 clones, approximately 62% seen once. A word on this clone: Its antigen is still unknown.

Tumor tissue was taken before any definitive surgery or chemotherapy was given. Findings and caveats of the study: Spatial context was lost because tumors were sequenced in bulk. Tumors within one patient showed repertoire similarity of about 0.1 to 0.8.

The CDR3 is 15 residues long. V was pared by 5 bases and J by 5 bases, with 18 bases between. The germline gives CDR1 SGHVS, CDR2 FNYEAQ. The chain links TRBV7-6 to TRBJ2-5, with a tentative D call TRBD2 (5 bases). The source of this sequence is a human donor with high-grade serous ovarian cancer. What was sequenced was tumor tissue. The CDR3 DNA is TGTGCCAGCAGCCCCCTAGCCTCCCAAAGGGAGACCCAGTACTTC. This sequence encodes CASSPLASQRETQYF.